This T cell receptor beta chain was found in a study of T cell changes during pregnancy in multiple sclerosis. Generated by immunoSEQ multiplex PCR, the TCRdb table keeps only in-frame clones and is missing some. The sample records about 80,000 clones, 90% to 95% being singletons. The source was peripheral blood, collected before pregnancy. The clonotype originates from a female donor with multiple sclerosis, enrolled in a pregnancy study.

The CDR3 nucleotides are TGCAGCGTTGAGTCCCAGGGGTATGGAGGCTACACCTTC. This translates into CSVESQGYGGYTF. The chain employs TRBV29-1 and TRBJ1-2, with D possibly TRBD1 on 6 matching bases. This CDR3 has 13 amino acids. Germline-derived CDR1 and CDR2 are SQVTM and ANQGSEA. V lost 3 bases to trimming and J lost 8 bases, with 16 bases between them.